The rows below give T cell receptor beta chains drawn from one sample of a study of T cell repertoires in cytomegalovirus infection. A single record per CDR3 protein comes from TCRdb applying MiXCR to the reads. Of around 740,000 distinct CDR3 sequences in the sample, 35% to 45% were seen once. The specimen sequenced was PBMCs. The receptors come from a human donor in good health (CMV status not recorded). Some clones in this sample may be carry-over from other donors' samples. CDR3s include the opening cysteine and the closing phenylalanine or tryptophan. Each record gives: CDR3 DNA, CDR3 protein, D gene, J gene, V gene, clone size. The D gene is left open where the match is weak. Size values are once, few and many counts, or a class for expanded clones, and some rows have none.

CDR3nt: TGTGCCAGCAGCCAGTGGGGGGGAGATGAGCAGTTCTTC; CDR3aa: CASSQWGGDEQFF; d_gene: TRBD2; j_gene: TRBJ2-1; v_gene: TRBV3-1; abundance: .
CDR3nt: TGTGCCAGCAGCTGGACAGGGGGCGGGAATGGCTACACCTTC; CDR3aa: CASSWTGGGNGYTF; d_gene: TRBD1; j_gene: TRBJ1-2; v_gene: TRBV7-2; abundance: few
CDR3nt: TGTGCCAGCAGTTTGGTAACAGACGAAGAGACCCAGTACTTC; CDR3aa: CASSLVTDEETQYF; d_gene: .; j_gene: TRBJ2-5; v_gene: TRBV12-3/TRBV12-4; abundance: .
CDR3nt: TGTGCCAGCAGCCCCCTGACAGGGCTAAAGAATACGCAGTATTTT; CDR3aa: CASSPLTGLKNTQYF; d_gene: TRBD1; j_gene: TRBJ2-3; v_gene: TRBV7-9; abundance: many
CDR3nt: TGCGCCAGCAGCCAAGATAGGGGGGAGGCAGGGGGAAATAATTCACCCCTCCACTTT; CDR3aa: CASSQDRGEAGGNNSPLHF; d_gene: TRBD1; j_gene: TRBJ1-6; v_gene: TRBV4-1; abundance: .
CDR3nt: TGTGCCAGCAGCCCTCCCGGGACTCGATCCTACAATGAGCAGTTCTTC; CDR3aa: CASSPPGTRSYNEQFF; d_gene: .; j_gene: TRBJ2-1; v_gene: TRBV5-4; abundance: .
CDR3nt: TGTGCCAGCAGACCCCTGTGGACTAGCCCATACAATGAGCAGTTCTTC; CDR3aa: CASRPLWTSPYNEQFF; d_gene: TRBD2; j_gene: TRBJ2-1; v_gene: TRBV12-3/TRBV12-4; abundance: few
CDR3nt: TGTGCCAGCAGTGCACAGGGGACAGAGACCCAGTACTTC; CDR3aa: CASSAQGTETQYF; d_gene: TRBD1; j_gene: TRBJ2-5; v_gene: TRBV6-6; abundance: many
CDR3nt: TGTGCCAGCAGTTTAAATTGGAGCAATCAGCCCCAGCATTTT; CDR3aa: CASSLNWSNQPQHF; d_gene: .; j_gene: TRBJ1-5; v_gene: TRBV28; abundance: .
CDR3nt: TGTGCCAGCGTGTTAAGGAACACTGAAGCTTTCTTT; CDR3aa: CASVLRNTEAFF; d_gene: .; j_gene: TRBJ1-1; v_gene: TRBV6-6; abundance: .
CDR3nt: TGTGCCAGCAGACCGGACAGGGGCCTCAATCAGCCCCAGCATTTT; CDR3aa: CASRPDRGLNQPQHF; d_gene: TRBD1; j_gene: TRBJ1-5; v_gene: TRBV12-3/TRBV12-4; abundance: .